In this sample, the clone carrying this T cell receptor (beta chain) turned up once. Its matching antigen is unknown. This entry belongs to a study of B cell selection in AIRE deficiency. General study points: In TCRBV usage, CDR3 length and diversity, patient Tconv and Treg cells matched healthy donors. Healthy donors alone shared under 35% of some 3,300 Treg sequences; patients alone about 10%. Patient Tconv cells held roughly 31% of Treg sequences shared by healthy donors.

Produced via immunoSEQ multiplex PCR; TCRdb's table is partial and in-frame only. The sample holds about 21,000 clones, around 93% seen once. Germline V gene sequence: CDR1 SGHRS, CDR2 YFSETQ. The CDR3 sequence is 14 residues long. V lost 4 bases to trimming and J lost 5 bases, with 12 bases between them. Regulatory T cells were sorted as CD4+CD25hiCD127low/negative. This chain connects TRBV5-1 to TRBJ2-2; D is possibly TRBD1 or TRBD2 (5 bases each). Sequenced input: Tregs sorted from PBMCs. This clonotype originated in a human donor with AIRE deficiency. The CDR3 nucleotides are TGCGCCAGCAGCCCCCAATGGGGGACCGGGGAGCTGTTTTTT. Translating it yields CASSPQWGTGELFF.